The 9 T cell receptor beta chains given below trace back to one sample, sequenced in a study of T cell responses to AZD1222 COVID-19 vaccine. Data came from immunoSEQ multiplex PCR; TCRdb stores just in-frame clones and leaves some out. Of approximately 120,000 clones in the sample, 88% were seen once. The sequencing here drew on peripheral blood, taken on day 0 of MenACWY control vaccination. The receptor set was obtained from an adult in good health.

V and J are TRBV28 and TRBJ1-1, with D tentatively TRBD1 (5 bases). The germline V gene has CDR1 MDHEN and CDR2 SYDVKM. Trimming shortened V by 2 bases and J by 5 bases, and 9 bases separated the two germline ends. This CDR3 comprises 13 residues. CDR3 coding DNA: TGTGCCAGCAGTTTAGACTGGGGGACTGAAGCTTTCTTT. This codes for CASSLDWGTEAFF.

The CDR3 DNA sequence: TGTGCCAGCAGCCTCGGGACAGGGGACACTGAAGCTTTCTTT. This codes for CASSLGTGDTEAFF. The chain couples TRBV4-2 to TRBJ1-1; TRBD1 matches at 10 bases. The trim removed 4 bases at V and 3 bases at J, leaving 2 bases unmatched. Looked up from germline, CDR1 is LGHNA and CDR2 is YNFKEQ. CDR3 size: 14 residues.

The chain has TRBV27 and TRBJ1-2; 7 bases match TRBD1. The CDR3 spans 14 residues. CDR1 is MNHEY, CDR2 SMNVEV, per germline (reference sequence). V dropped 3 bases and J dropped 4; count of bases not matched to a gene: 5. CDR3: CASSFLDRAYGYTF. In nucleotides, the CDR3 is TGTGCCAGCAGTTTTCTAGACAGGGCCTATGGCTACACCTTC.

This rearrangement joins TRBV9 to TRBJ2-1; D is unclear. The CDR3 runs to 13 residues. The ends were cut back, 2 bases at V and 2 bases at J, with 5 bases in the middle. CDR1 and CDR2 from the germline V gene are SGDLS and YYNGEE. The CDR3 region is CASSVGAYNEQFF. Here the CDR3 DNA reads TGTGCCAGCAGCGTCGGCGCCTACAATGAGCAGTTCTTC.

A single count supports this clone. CDR3 nucleotides: TGTGCCAGCAGTCCCCAAGGGGACAGAGGACTGTTTTTT. Its protein is CASSPQGDRGLFF. This chain uses TRBV28 with TRBJ1-4; TRBD1 aligns across 7 bases. The CDR3 length is 13 residues. With V trimmed by 5 bases and J by 13 bases, 10 bases remained unmatched. Germline CDR1 MDHEN, CDR2 SYDVKM.

The CDR3 is CASSQGRGQGWTGELFF. CDR3 in DNA: TGTGCCAGCAGCCAAGGCCGGGGACAGGGATGGACCGGGGAGCTGTTTTTT. The rearrangement links TRBV14 to TRBJ2-2; 9 bases fit TRBD1. The CDR3 sequence is 17 residues long. CDR1 is SGHDN and CDR2 is FVKESK in the germline V gene. V shed 1 base and J 5 bases; nucleotides not matched to a gene: 8.

V usage is TRBV27 and J usage is TRBJ2-1, with D unclear. Trimming left V 1 base short and J 5 bases short, with 6 bases between. The CDR3 runs 13 residues. Germline V gene sequence: CDR1 MNHEY, CDR2 SMNVEV (reference sequence). CDR3 amino acids: CASSLWSDNEQFF. CDR3 bases: TGTGCCAGCAGTTTATGGTCAGACAATGAGCAGTTCTTC.

The rearrangement links TRBV2 to TRBJ1-2; 10 bases agree with TRBD1. J was trimmed by 7 bases and V by 8 bases; bases with no gene match: 7. The CDR3 loop spans 13 amino acids. Germline loops: CDR1 SNHLY, CDR2 FYNNEI. The CDR3 DNA reads as TGTGCCAGCCGCGACAGGGGGCTCCTTGGCTACACCTTC. Its translation is CASRDRGLLGYTF.

This clone was counted a single time. The chain is built from TRBV2 and TRBJ1-1; tentative D call: TRBD1 (5 bases). Trimming stripped 2 bases from V and 1 base from J, with 11 bases between. The CDR3 covers 15 residues. Germline CDR1 reads SNHLY; CDR2 reads FYNNEI. The DNA for the CDR3 is TGTGCCAGCAGTGAATCAACCGGGGCGAACACTGAAGCTTTCTTT. Translating gives CASSESTGANTEAFF.